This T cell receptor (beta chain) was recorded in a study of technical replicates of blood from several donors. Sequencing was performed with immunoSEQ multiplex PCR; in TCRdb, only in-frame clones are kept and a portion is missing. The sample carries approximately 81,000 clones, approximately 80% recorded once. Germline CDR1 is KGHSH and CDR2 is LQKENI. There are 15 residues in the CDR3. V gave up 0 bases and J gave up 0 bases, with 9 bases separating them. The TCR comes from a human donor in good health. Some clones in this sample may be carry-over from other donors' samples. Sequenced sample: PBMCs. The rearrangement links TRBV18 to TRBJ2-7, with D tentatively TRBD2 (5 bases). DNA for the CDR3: TGTGCCAGCTCACCACCTGAAGGGAGCTCCTACGAGCAGTACTTC. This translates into CASSPPEGSSYEQYF.